These 32 T cell receptor beta chains came from one sample sequenced in a study of blood T cell repertoires in COVID-19. TCRdb's table, derived via immunoSEQ multiplex PCR, lists solely in-frame clones and lacks some. The sample holds approximately 260,000 clones, roughly 89% seen once. The sample consisted of peripheral blood. These receptor sequences come from a woman between 40 and 55 years old who had recovered from COVID-19.

The V call is TRBV12-3 or TRBV12-4, the J call TRBJ1-1, with D hard to call. CDR3 size: 11 residues. Trimming removed 6 bases from V and 5 bases from J, with 7 bases in between. The chain's CDR3 is CASRTGTEAFF. Written as DNA, the CDR3 is TGTGCCAGCAGGACCGGGACTGAAGCTTTCTTT.

This clone showed up just a few times. The chain employs TRBV19 and TRBJ1-2; 7 bases line up with TRBD1. This CDR3 has 14 residues. Trimming cost V 11 bases and J 4 bases; bases outside gene matches: 13. CDR1 and CDR2 from the germline V gene are LNHDA and SQIVND (reference sequence). The CDR3 region has the DNA TGTGCCGTAGGGGCCAACAGGGGAGGCTATGGCTACACCTTC. Protein product: CAVGANRGGYGYTF. Using reference TRBV19 and TRBJ1-2 for the parts outside the CDR3, the full variable domain is DGGITQSPKYLFRKEGQNVTLSCEQNLNHDAMYWYRQDPGQGLRLIYYSQIVNDFQKGDIAEGYSVSREKKESFPLTVTSAQKNPTAFYLCAVGANRGGYGYTFGSGTRLTVV.

The J gene is TRBJ1-2, the V gene TRBV3-1 (or the pseudogene TRBV3-2); 9 bases match TRBD1. The junction had 5 bases not matched to a gene; V was cut back by 2 bases and J by 7 bases. The CDR3 runs to 14 residues. Looked up from germline, CDR1 is LGHDT and CDR2 is YNNKEL (reference sequence). CDR3 nucleotide sequence: TGTGCCAGCAGCCAATCTACAGGGGGCGTTGGCTACACCTTC. Encoded protein: CASSQSTGGVGYTF.

This clone was seen a handful of times. This rearrangement joins TRBV4-3 to TRBJ1-1; no firm D call. Germline values: CDR1 LGHNA, CDR2 YSLEER. This CDR3 spans 15 amino acids. Deletions cut 0 bases from V and 2 bases from J, with 10 bases between. The CDR3 reads CASSQDFGVNTEAFF. The CDR3 DNA follows: TGCGCCAGCAGCCAAGATTTCGGGGTAAACACTGAAGCTTTCTTT.

The gene calls are TRBV29-1 and TRBJ1-1, with TRBD1 matching 7 bases. The CDR3 extends over 10 amino acids. Germline assignment: CDR1 SQVTM and CDR2 ANQGSEA. J was trimmed by 7 bases and V by 7 bases; bases with no gene match: 3. CDR3 residues: CSGRDSEAFF. Written as DNA, the CDR3 is TGCAGCGGCAGGGACAGTGAAGCTTTCTTT. Drawing the rest from reference TRBV29-1 and TRBJ1-1, the complete variable domain is SAVISQKPSRDICQRGTSLTIQCQVDSQVTMMFWYRQQPGQSLTLIATANQGSEATYESGFVIDKFPISRPNLTFSTLTVSNMSPEDSSIYLCSGRDSEAFFGQGTRLTVV.

This CDR3 is CASSLVASGTQREQYV. CDR3 DNA sequence: TGTGCCAGCAGCTTAGTGGCTAGCGGGACCCAGCGGGAGCAGTACGTC. The rearrangement links TRBV7-8 to TRBJ2-7; 9 nucleotides match TRBD2. The germline gives CDR1 SGHVS, CDR2 FQNEAQ. J lost 7 bases, V lost 1 base, and 11 bases had no gene match. The CDR3 sequence is 16 residues long.

The chain carries TRBV6-5 and TRBJ1-1, with 9 bases aligning to TRBD1. The germline CDR1 and CDR2 sequences are MNHEY and SVGAGI. V was clipped by 7 bases and J by 5 bases; unmatched bases: 11. This CDR3 comprises 15 residues. The CDR3 DNA reads as TGTGCCAGCATCCTAGGCGGGACAGGGCATACTGAAGCTTTCTTT. It yields the protein CASILGGTGHTEAFF.

This sequence joins TRBV19 and TRBJ1-1, with D unclear. The length of the CDR3 is 12 residues. V lost 8 bases, J lost 0 bases, and 7 bases lay in between. Germline-derived CDR1 and CDR2 are LNHDA and SQIVND (reference sequence). In nucleotides, the CDR3 is TGTGCCAGTCGGGATTTGAACACTGAAGCTTTCTTT. Translation gives CASRDLNTEAFF.

This clone has just one count. This sequence joins TRBV5-1 and TRBJ2-5; D is uncertain. Germline V gives CDR1 SGHRS, CDR2 YFSETQ. The V end lost 2 bases, the J end lost 2 bases, and 16 bases lay between the germline ends. The CDR3 contains 16 residues. Written as DNA, the CDR3 is TGCGCCAGCAGCTTACGGGTGGTCGGCGAGCAAGAGACCCAGTACTTC. Translating gives CASSLRVVGEQETQYF.

V usage is TRBV6-5 and J usage is TRBJ2-1, with 9 positions matching TRBD1. Germline V gene sequence: CDR1 MNHEY, CDR2 SVGAGI. The length of the CDR3 is 16 residues. V dropped 4 bases and J dropped 0; count of bases not matched to a gene: 4. CDR3 region: CASSSQQGASYNEQFF. The DNA for the CDR3 is TGTGCCAGCAGTTCTCAACAGGGGGCCTCCTACAATGAGCAGTTCTTC.

The rearrangement uses TRBV6-5 and TRBJ2-7; D might be TRBD2 (6 bases). The CDR3 spans 15 residues. The V and J ends lost 6 bases and 0 bases respectively, with 15 bases between them. Germline V gene sequence: CDR1 MNHEY, CDR2 SVGAGI. The CDR3 DNA is TGTGCCAGCAGCGCCATTAGCGGTAGCTCCTACGAGCAGTACTTC. Translation: CASSAISGSSYEQYF.

Only a few counts were recorded for this clone. The CDR3 loop is CASSLSLSRSPLYEQYF. Written as DNA, the CDR3 is TGCGCCAGCAGCTTGTCTCTTTCTCGTTCCCCTCTCTACGAGCAGTACTTC. The rearrangement joins TRBV5-1 to TRBJ2-7; D is unresolved. V was clipped by 1 base and J by 3 bases, with 20 bases between them. CDR1 and CDR2 (germline): SGHRS, YFSETQ. CDR3 size: 17 residues.

In DNA form, the CDR3 reads TGTGCCAGCAGCCTATCGGACAGGGGGCACGGCTACACCTTC. It is translated as CASSLSDRGHGYTF. The chain has TRBV3-1 (or the pseudogene TRBV3-2) and TRBJ1-2; 11 bases match TRBD1. V was clipped by 4 bases and J by 8 bases; unmatched bases: 6. Germline V gene lookup returns CDR1 LGHDT and CDR2 YNNKEL (reference sequence). The CDR3 totals 14 residues.

Points on this clone: Other nucleotide sequences from this sample produce the same CDR3. V and J are TRBV9 and TRBJ2-7; 7 bases fit TRBD2. V trimming: 0 bases; J trimming: 4 bases; junction bases outside the gene matches: 4. Germline V CDR1 and CDR2: SGDLS, YYNGEE. This CDR3 region has 14 residues. CDR3: CASSVAGEGYEQYF. The CDR3 DNA follows: TGTGCCAGCAGCGTAGCTGGGGAGGGGTACGAGCAGTACTTC.

J is TRBJ2-3 and V is TRBV6-4, with a tentative D call TRBD2 (5 bases). Germline-derived CDR1 and CDR2 are MRHNA and SNTAGT. There are 15 residues in the CDR3. V lost 6 bases, J lost 3 bases, and 16 bases lay in between. The CDR3 region has the DNA TGTGCCAGCAGCCCTGACCAGAGCGGAACAGATACGCAGTATTTT. Residues: CASSPDQSGTDTQYF.

The chain uses TRBV30 and TRBJ1-2; 8 bases are shared with TRBD1. The V segment lost 5 bases and the J segment 7 bases; nucleotides outside the gene matches: 3. CDR3 length: 11 amino acids. Germline loops: CDR1 GTSNPN, CDR2 SVGIG (reference sequence). Here the CDR3 reads CAWQGAGGYTF. For the CDR3, the DNA is TGTGCCTGGCAGGGGGCGGGTGGCTACACCTTC. Based on the CDR3 plus reference TRBV30 and TRBJ1-2, the full variable domain is SQTIHQWPATLVQPVGSPLSLECTVEGTSNPNLYWYRQAAGRGLQLLFYSVGIGQISSEVPQNLSASRPQDRQFILSSKKLLLSDSGFYLCAWQGAGGYTFGSGTRLTVV.

The chain has TRBV12-2 and TRBJ2-7; the table's D call, TRBD2, has no DNA check behind it. TRBV12-2 is a known pseudogene. CDR3 size: 16 residues. The CDR3 loop reads CASRLAGRGGSYEQYF. DNA of the CDR3: TGTGCAAGTCGCTTAGCGGGTCGGGGAGGATCCTACGAGCAGTACTTC.

This clone was counted only a few times. V usage is TRBV6-1 and J usage is TRBJ1-2, with D unclear. V lost 2 bases and J lost 6, with 7 bases in between. Germline CDR1 reads MNHNS; CDR2 reads SASEGT. The length of the CDR3 is 12 residues. The CDR3 is CASSEFTDGYTF. Here the CDR3 DNA reads TGTGCCAGCAGTGAATTCACGGATGGCTACACCTTC.

V usage is TRBV4-3 and J usage is TRBJ1-6; TRBD1 matches 7 bases. CDR3 length: 14 residues. Trimming took 2 bases from V and 15 from J; bases not matched to a gene: 10. Germline V CDR1 and CDR2: LGHNA, YSLEER. The CDR3 coding sequence is TGCGCCAGCAGCCAACTACACTCTTGGACAGGCCTCCACTTT. Encoded protein: CASSQLHSWTGLHF.

The J gene is TRBJ1-6, the V gene TRBV11-2; 8 bases agree with TRBD1. V was pared by 0 bases and J by 6 bases, with 1 base of the junction left unmatched. The CDR3 is 15 amino acids. From germline, CDR1 is SGHAT and CDR2 FQNNGV. The CDR3 protein is CASSLEQGANSPLHF. In DNA form, the CDR3 reads TGTGCCAGCAGCTTAGAGCAGGGGGCTAATTCACCCCTCCACTTT.

The chain employs TRBV6-5 and TRBJ2-1; TRBD2 matches at 12 bases. J lost 7 bases, V lost 2 bases, and 3 bases had no gene match. The CDR3 has 15 residues. Germline CDR1 is MNHEY and CDR2 is SVGAGI. The CDR3 is CASSYRLAGGNEQFF. The DNA of the CDR3 is TGTGCCAGCAGTTACCGGCTAGCGGGGGGGAATGAGCAGTTCTTC.

This chain links TRBV6-1 with TRBJ2-3, with TRBD2 identical over 7 bases. The CDR3 has 16 amino acids. Germline V gene sequence: CDR1 MNHNS, CDR2 SASEGT. The junction had 6 bases not matched to a gene; V was cut back by 1 base and J by 2 bases. CDR3 sequence (DNA): TGTGCCAGCAGTGAAGTCGGGGGAGGGCCCACAGATACGCAGTATTTT. It encodes CASSEVGGGPTDTQYF.

This clone was seen once. The J gene is TRBJ2-5, the V gene TRBV27, with TRBD2 as a possible D gene (5 bases). Trimming removed 2 bases from V and 2 bases from J, with 12 bases in between. The CDR3 length is 15 residues. Germline-derived CDR1 and CDR2 are MNHEY and SMNVEV (reference sequence). CDR3 loop: CASSLRARGQETQYF. The CDR3 coding sequence is TGTGCCAGCAGTTTAAGAGCTAGAGGGCAAGAGACCCAGTACTTC.

This clone was seen just once. The chain links TRBV10-3 to TRBJ1-2; 8 nucleotides align to TRBD1. The CDR3 runs 17 residues. The ends lost 3 bases at V and 3 bases at J; junction bases unmatched: 12. Germline CDR1 and CDR2: ENHRY and SYGVKD. Here the CDR3 DNA reads TGTGCCATCAGTGAACCGGCAGGGGGCGGGTCGGACTATGGCTACACCTTC. This gives the protein CAISEPAGGGSDYGYTF.

The chain joins TRBV11-2 to TRBJ2-1; TRBD2 agrees at 7 bases. This CDR3 region has 15 residues. The junction had 4 bases not matched to a gene; V was cut back by 5 bases and J by 0 bases. Germline V gives CDR1 SGHAT, CDR2 FQNNGV. This CDR3 is CASSPAGSSYNEQFF. Written as DNA, the CDR3 is TGTGCCAGCAGCCCAGCGGGGAGCTCCTACAATGAGCAGTTCTTC.

The V gene is TRBV30, the J gene TRBJ1-5; D may be TRBD1 (5 bases). The germline CDR1 and CDR2 sequences are GTSNPN and SVGIG (reference sequence). V was clipped by 0 bases and J by 6 bases, with 12 bases between them. The CDR3 extends over 14 amino acids. The CDR3 here is CAWSVLSGGQPQHF. DNA for the CDR3: TGTGCCTGGAGTGTACTATCGGGGGGTCAGCCCCAGCATTTT.

The chain employs TRBV27 and TRBJ2-2; tentatively, D is TRBD1 (5 bases). The CDR3 contains 14 residues. Germline CDR1 reads MNHEY; CDR2 reads SMNVEV (reference sequence). Deletions cut 3 bases from V and 6 bases from J, with 11 bases between. The CDR3: CASSFDSVAGELFF. CDR3 DNA: TGTGCCAGCAGTTTTGACAGTGTGGCCGGGGAGCTGTTTTTT.

This clone was observed a single time. J is TRBJ2-5 and V is TRBV3-1 (or the pseudogene TRBV3-2), with 8 bases matching TRBD2. This CDR3 spans 16 amino acids. Looked up from germline, CDR1 is LGHDT and CDR2 is YNNKEL (reference sequence). V lost 1 base to trimming and J lost 3 bases; unmatched junction nucleotides: 7. CDR3 DNA: TGTGCCAGCAGCCAAGGAGCTCGGGAGGGTGAAGAGACCCAGTACTTC. This sequence encodes CASSQGAREGEETQYF.

This chain connects TRBV2 to TRBJ2-2; no firm D call. Germline V CDR1 and CDR2: SNHLY, FYNNEI. Trimming pared 4 bases from V and 4 bases from J, leaving 7 bases between. This CDR3 has 13 residues. The CDR3 reads CASSAHFTGELFF. The CDR3 DNA reads TGTGCCAGCAGTGCTCACTTCACCGGGGAGCTGTTTTTT.

The CDR3 coding sequence is TGCGCCAGCAGCCAAGACTGGCTAGCGGGCCTCAATGAGCAGTTCTTC. Translating gives CASSQDWLAGLNEQFF. V is TRBV4-1 and J is TRBJ2-1; 8 nucleotides line up with TRBD2. V lost 0 bases to trimming and J lost 6 bases; unmatched junction nucleotides: 7. The length of the CDR3 is 16 residues. Germline CDR1 MGHRA, CDR2 YSYEKL.

V gene TRBV12-1 combines with J gene TRBJ2-2; the D call TRBD2 from the table was never checked on the DNA. TRBV12-1 constitutes a pseudogene. The length of the CDR3 is 18 residues. CDR3 nucleotide sequence: TGTGCCAGCAGCTTAACCCCTCCGTGCGGGACTGGAACCGGGGAGCTGTTTTTT. It codes for CASSLTPPCGTGTGELFF.

The gene calls are TRBV5-1 and TRBJ2-5, with 7 nucleotides matching TRBD1. Germline V gives CDR1 SGHRS, CDR2 YFSETQ. With V trimmed by 4 bases and J by 1 base, 7 bases remained unmatched. The CDR3 is made up of 15 amino acids. DNA of the CDR3: TGCGCCAGCAGCCAACTACAGGGGATCCAAGAGACCCAGTACTTC. It yields the protein CASSQLQGIQETQYF.